The 3 T cell receptor beta chains listed next were all sequenced from one sample in a study of control samples from healthy donors and cancer patients. Assay: immunoSEQ multiplex PCR; the TCRdb copy retains only in-frame clones and omits some. Here the sample spans about 74,000 clones, approximately 90% being singletons. Material for sequencing was blood. The receptors come from a woman in her 50s in good health.

The rearrangement uses TRBV2 and TRBJ1-6; D unresolved. Trimming shortened V by 3 bases and J by 13 bases, and 7 bases separated the two germline ends. This CDR3 is built from 11 residues. Germline values: CDR1 SNHLY, CDR2 FYNNEI. DNA for the CDR3: TGTGCCAGCAGTGATGAGGCCCCCCTCCACTTT. Its translation is CASSDEAPLHF.

DNA for the CDR3: TGTGCCAGCACGGTCAATGAGCAGTTCTTC. It specifies CASTVNEQFF. The chain has TRBV6-4 and TRBJ2-1; D ambiguous. Trimming stripped 7 bases from V and 6 bases from J, with 4 bases between. Germline CDR1 MRHNA, CDR2 SNTAGT. CDR3 length equals 10 residues.

This clone has a handful of counts. The chain links TRBV27 to TRBJ2-7; D might be TRBD2 (6 bases). Looked up from germline, CDR1 is MNHEY and CDR2 is SMNVEV (reference sequence). The length of the CDR3 is 16 residues. The germline V and J ends were trimmed by 3 bases and 3 bases, with 18 bases remaining between them. CDR3 sequence: CASSFRFTGVLYEQYF. CDR3 nucleotides: TGTGCCAGCAGTTTTCGGTTTACGGGAGTCCTCTACGAGCAGTACTTC.